The 19 T cell receptor beta chains below all came from one sample that was sequenced in a study of shared clonotypes between healthy human individuals. Produced via immunoSEQ multiplex PCR; TCRdb's table is partial and in-frame only. The sample lists roughly 2.2 million clones; approximately 95% were seen once. The sample consisted of naive CD4+ T cells from PBMCs. Subset here: CD45RA+ positively selected. The origin of the receptors is a man between 18 and 29 years old in good health. Some clones in this sample may be carry-over from other donors' samples.

This chain links TRBV28 with TRBJ2-1; no definite D call. Germline V gene data show CDR1 as MDHEN and CDR2 as SYDVKM. The CDR3 sequence is 15 residues long. The germline V and J ends were trimmed by 5 bases and 7 bases, with 18 bases remaining between them. CDR3 coding DNA: TGTGCCAGCAGTCCCCCCCGGTCAGGTCAAAATGAGCAGTTCTTC. Encoded protein: CASSPPRSGQNEQFF.

The CDR3 coding sequence is TGCGCCAGCAGCTTCCTCGTAGGGGTTTACGAGCAGTACTTC. This codes for CASSFLVGVYEQYF. The rearrangement links TRBV5-1 to TRBJ2-7, with a weak D call TRBD1 (5 bases). Germline CDR1 and CDR2: SGHRS and YFSETQ. The CDR3 has 14 residues. With 2 bases removed from V and 4 bases from J, the gap between germline ends came to 13 bases.

The rearrangement links TRBV4-3 to TRBJ2-5; 7 bases are shared with TRBD2. The germline V gene encodes CDR1 LGHNA and CDR2 YSLEER. This CDR3 comprises 14 residues. The ends lost 2 bases at V and 5 bases at J; junction bases unmatched: 5. The CDR3 protein is CASSQLDGRETQYF. The CDR3 DNA is TGCGCCAGCAGCCAACTTGACGGGAGGGAGACCCAGTACTTC.

The V and J genes are TRBV2 and TRBJ2-1; 12 bases line up with TRBD2. Per the germline V gene, CDR1 is SNHLY and CDR2 is FYNNEI. The CDR3 is 18 residues long. The V and J ends lost 1 base and 2 bases, in that order; junction bases with no gene match: 6. CDR3 nucleotides: TGTGCCAGCAGTGAAGAGGTTCTAGCGGGAGGGCCCTACAATGAGCAGTTCTTC. This sequence encodes CASSEEVLAGGPYNEQFF. The full variable domain, with the rest looked up from reference TRBV2 and TRBJ2-1, is EPEVTQTPSHQVTQMGQEVILRCVPISNHLYFYWYRQILGQKVEFLVSFYNNEISEKSEIFDDQFSVERPDGSNFTLKIRSTKLEDSAMYFCASSEEVLAGGPYNEQFFGPGTRLTVL.

The chain is built from TRBV6-1 and TRBJ2-2; D is possibly TRBD1 (5 bases). V lost 11 bases, J lost 5 bases, and 9 bases lay in between. This CDR3 has 11 amino acids. Germline V gene sequence: CDR1 MNHNS, CDR2 SASEGT. CDR3 bases: TGTGCCGGAAGACAGACCGGGGAGCTGTTTTTT. It is translated as CAGRQTGELFF.

On this clone itself: Its ends do not fully match the called genes, so a read error is possible. Other DNA sequences in the same sample also yield this CDR3. The V and J genes are TRBV29-1 and TRBJ2-3, with 12 bases matching TRBD2. The CDR3 is made up of 15 amino acids. Germline CDR1 and CDR2: SQVTM and ANQGSEA. CDR3 nucleotide sequence: TGCAGCGTCGAAGGGACTAGCGGGAGCACAGATACGCAGTATTTT. This gives the protein CSVEGTSGSTDTQYF.

V gene TRBV28 combines with J gene TRBJ1-5, with D perhaps TRBD1 (5 bases). CDR1 MDHEN and CDR2 SYDVKM come from the germline V gene. The CDR3 loop spans 17 amino acids. Trimming left V 5 bases short and J 0 bases short, with 17 bases between. The chain's CDR3 is CASSRPLQEFSNQPQHF. The CDR3 DNA reads as TGTGCCAGCAGTCGTCCTTTACAGGAGTTTAGCAATCAGCCCCAGCATTTT.

The chain combines TRBV7-8 with TRBJ1-1; TRBD1 aligns across 7 bases. Trimming took 2 bases from V and 4 from J; bases not matched to a gene: 10. Germline CDR1 is SGHVS and CDR2 is FQNEAQ. The CDR3 runs 16 residues. In nucleotides, the CDR3 is TGTGCCAGCAGCTTACCTCTCAGGGGGACGGGCACTGAAGCTTTCTTT. Translation: CASSLPLRGTGTEAFF.

The chain joins TRBV29-1 to TRBJ2-2; D perhaps matches TRBD2 (5 bases). This CDR3 region has 14 residues. In germline, CDR1 is SQVTM, CDR2 ANQGSEA. The germline V and J ends were trimmed by 4 bases and 4 bases, with 13 bases remaining between them. This CDR3 reads CSVATSFSTGELFF. Written as DNA, the CDR3 is TGCAGCGTTGCCACTAGTTTTTCCACCGGGGAGCTGTTTTTT.

The chain recombines TRBV5-8 with TRBJ2-4; 9 bases are shared with TRBD2. CDR3 length equals 18 residues. The V gene's germline CDR1 is SGHTS and CDR2 YDEGEE. The ends lost 1 base at V and 0 bases at J; junction bases unmatched: 8. Written as DNA, the CDR3 is TGTGCCAGCAGCTTGCGGGCGGGAGGGCCTCGAGCCAAAAACATTCAGTACTTC. Its protein product is CASSLRAGGPRAKNIQYF.

The chain carries TRBV5-1 and TRBJ2-1; 10 nucleotides align to TRBD2. The CDR3 spans 14 residues. Germline CDR1 and CDR2: SGHRS and YFSETQ. The J segment lost 7 bases and the V segment lost 7 bases, leaving 8 bases of the junction unmatched. The chain's CDR3 is CASAPTSGNNEQFF. Here the CDR3 DNA reads TGCGCCAGCGCGCCCACTAGCGGGAATAATGAGCAGTTCTTC.

V and J are TRBV6-1 and TRBJ1-5; D unclear. Trimming took off 5 bases at V and 5 bases at J, with 16 bases between the two ends. The CDR3 runs to 15 residues. The germline V gene has CDR1 MNHNS and CDR2 SASEGT. The CDR3 coding sequence is TGTGCCAGCAGTTTCCAGCCCCCGGTCTATCAGCCCCAGCATTTT. Translating gives CASSFQPPVYQPQHF.

The gene calls are TRBV4-1 and TRBJ2-2, with unresolved D. The V end was cut by 1 base, the J end by 0 bases, with 9 bases between. The CDR3 contains 16 residues. Germline assignment: CDR1 MGHRA and CDR2 YSYEKL. This chain's CDR3 is CASSQVATANTGELFF. The CDR3 coding sequence is TGCGCCAGCAGCCAAGTGGCAACCGCGAACACCGGGGAGCTGTTTTTT.

Concerning this clone itself: This same CDR3 is encoded by further DNA sequences in the sample. The rearrangement uses TRBV5-1 and TRBJ2-2; weak D call: TRBD1 (6 bases). The CDR3 consists of 15 residues. Germline V lookup: CDR1 SGHRS, CDR2 YFSETQ. Trimming removed 3 bases at V and 5 bases at J, with 14 bases between. This CDR3 reads CASSSSTGSTGELFF. CDR3 sequence (DNA): TGCGCCAGCAGCTCGAGTACAGGGAGTACCGGGGAGCTGTTTTTT.

The V call is TRBV30, the J call TRBJ2-3; TRBD2 matches at 10 bases. The CDR3 is 13 residues long. Germline CDR1 GTSNPN, CDR2 SVGIG (reference sequence). After removal of 4 bases from V and 4 bases from J, the junction contained 2 bases not matched to a gene. Written as DNA, the CDR3 is TGTGCCTGGATAAGCGGGAGGGCAGATACGCAGTATTTT. It encodes CAWISGRADTQYF.

V and J are TRBV5-1 and TRBJ2-1; 7 bases agree with TRBD2. The germline V gene encodes CDR1 SGHRS and CDR2 YFSETQ. V lost 4 bases and J lost 7; bases outside the gene matches: 11. The CDR3 covers 15 residues. In nucleotides, the CDR3 is TGCGCCAGCAGCATCGAACTAGCGAATGAGAATGAGCAGTTCTTC. This codes for CASSIELANENEQFF.

The V and J genes are TRBV19 and TRBJ2-3; the match to TRBD1 covers 10 bases. CDR3 size: 20 residues. The V and J ends lost 6 bases and 7 bases, in that order; junction bases with no gene match: 25. Germline assignment: CDR1 LNHDA and CDR2 SQIVND (reference sequence). The CDR3 loop reads CASSTKPPGTGVGAENTQYF. The CDR3 DNA follows: TGTGCCAGTAGCACCAAACCCCCCGGGACAGGGGTTGGAGCGGAAAATACGCAGTATTTT.

The V call is TRBV30, the J call TRBJ1-6; a possible D gene is TRBD1 (5 bases). Per the germline V gene, CDR1 is GTSNPN and CDR2 is SVGIG (reference sequence). The V gene lost 1 base and the J gene lost 10 bases, with 11 bases spanning the gap. There are 13 residues in the CDR3. In DNA, the CDR3 is TGTGCCTGGAGTGAGCAGGGCGACTCACCCCTCCACTTT. The encoded protein is CAWSEQGDSPLHF.

The V call is TRBV5-1, the J call TRBJ2-7, with 12 bases fitting TRBD1. Germline V gene data show CDR1 as SGHRS and CDR2 as YFSETQ. There are 16 residues in the CDR3. After removal of 0 bases from V and 6 bases from J, the junction contained 7 bases not matched to a gene. CDR3 sequence reads: CASSLDLGQGASEQYF. For the CDR3, the DNA is TGCGCCAGCAGCTTGGACCTGGGACAGGGGGCCAGCGAGCAGTACTTC.